Listed below are T cell receptor beta chains from one sample, sequenced in a study of identical twins. Using its own MiXCR run on the 5' RACE reads, TCRdb lists one record per CDR3 protein. Of around 670,000 distinct CDR3 sequences detected, around 6% appear once; the ten largest clones hold 1.5% to 2%. The sample taken for sequencing was naive T cells sorted from blood. The source is a man younger than 35 in good health. Each CDR3 is given with its conserved first and last residue. Each record gives: D gene, V gene, J gene, clone size, CDR3 protein, CDR3 DNA. D genes are given only for firm matches. Clone size, where shown, is once, few, many, or a class for clones that have expanded.

NA	TRBV24-1	TRBJ2-3	many	CATSSGLATQYF	TGTGCCACCAGCTCCGGGCTCGCTACGCAGTATTTT
NA	TRBV5-1	TRBJ2-2	many	CASSPGPTPNTGELFF	TGCGCCAGCAGCCCGGGCCCTACACCGAACACCGGGGAGCTGTTTTTT
NA	TRBV24-1	TRBJ2-3	many	CATSDLVPGTSTDTQYF	TGTGCCACCAGTGATTTGGTCCCGGGGACGAGCACAGATACGCAGTATTTT
NA	TRBV7-2	TRBJ2-5	many	CASSLASGVGQETQYF	TGTGCCAGCAGCTTAGCTAGCGGAGTAGGCCAAGAGACCCAGTACTTC
NA	TRBV10-3	TRBJ2-3	many	CAITNKSGAWNTQYF	TGTGCCATCACCAATAAGTCGGGGGCTTGGAATACGCAGTATTTT
NA	TRBV14	TRBJ2-2	NA	CASSQGRGDGELFF	TGTGCCAGCAGCCAAGGCAGGGGCGACGGGGAGCTGTTTTTT
NA	TRBV28	TRBJ2-7	few	CASSFIQGRNEQYF	TGTGCCAGCAGTTTTATACAAGGCAGGAACGAGCAGTACTTC
TRBD1	TRBV5-1	TRBJ2-7	NA	CASSDGTGIPYEQYF	TGCGCCAGCAGCGACGGGACAGGCATCCCCTACGAGCAGTACTTC
NA	TRBV10-3	TRBJ2-1	NA	CAISVLTPGTRSYNEQFF	TGTGCCATCAGTGTTCTGACACCCGGGACGCGCTCCTACAATGAGCAGTTCTTC
TRBD1	TRBV12-3/TRBV12-4	TRBJ1-2	few	CASSPTTGFDGYTF	TGTGCCAGCAGCCCGACGACAGGGTTTGATGGCTACACCTTC
NA	TRBV18	TRBJ1-1	many	CASSPAQVNTEAFF	TGTGCCAGCTCACCGGCACAGGTGAACACTGAAGCTTTCTTT
NA	TRBV30	TRBJ2-1	few	CASWGSYNEQFF	TGTGCCTCGTGGGGTTCCTACAATGAGCAGTTCTTC
NA	TRBV18	TRBJ1-5	many	CASSPGGRDQPQHF	TGTGCCAGCTCACCAGGAGGACGGGACCAGCCCCAGCATTTT
NA	TRBV3-1	TRBJ2-2	few	CASRQTSRGTGELFF	TGTGCCAGCAGACAGACTAGTCGGGGCACCGGGGAGCTGTTTTTT
TRBD2	TRBV24-1	TRBJ2-1	many	CATSDLWGGSSYNEQFF	TGTGCCACCAGTGATTTGTGGGGCGGGAGCTCCTACAATGAGCAGTTCTTC
NA	TRBV20-1	TRBJ1-5	NA	CSARVGAGGNQPQHF	TGCAGTGCTAGAGTGGGGGCCGGGGGCAATCAGCCCCAGCATTTT
TRBD1	TRBV12-3/TRBV12-4	TRBJ2-5	few	CASSPGQGGVGETQYF	TGTGCCAGCAGTCCAGGACAGGGGGGAGTAGGAGAGACCCAGTACTTC
NA	TRBV6-1	TRBJ2-1	few	CASKVNVVRGEQFF	TGTGCCAGCAAAGTTAACGTCGTACGGGGTGAGCAGTTCTTC
TRBD2	TRBV12-3/TRBV12-4	TRBJ2-1	many	CASDGTSGTPPEQFF	TGTGCCAGCGACGGGACTAGCGGGACCCCACCTGAGCAGTTCTTC
NA	TRBV20-1	TRBJ2-1	many	CSASEVRTGPILAVGDEQFF	TGCAGTGCTAGCGAAGTGCGGACAGGGCCGATTCTAGCGGTGGGGGATGAGCAGTTCTTC
NA	TRBV11-2	TRBJ2-1	few	CASSLSTVHEQFF	TGTGCCAGCAGCTTATCGACAGTCCATGAGCAGTTCTTC
TRBD2	TRBV5-1	TRBJ2-6	few	CASSLMISGRPGSGANVLTF	TGCGCCAGCAGCTTGATGATTAGCGGGAGGCCAGGCTCTGGGGCCAACGTCCTGACTTTC
TRBD1	TRBV7-9	TRBJ1-3	many	CASSPGTAVNTIYF	TGTGCCAGCAGCCCCGGGACAGCGGTAAACACCATATATTTT
NA	TRBV21-1	TRBJ2-5	few	CASSKREMQETQYF	TGTGCCAGCAGCAAAAGGGAGATGCAAGAGACCCAGTACTTC
NA	TRBV19	TRBJ1-5	few	CASSILPGNQPQHF	TGTGCCAGTAGTATTCTCCCGGGGAATCAGCCCCAGCATTTT
TRBD1	TRBV30	TRBJ1-2	NA	CAWSSGTGRGYTF	TGTGCCTGGAGTTCTGGGACAGGGCGCGGCTACACCTTC
NA	TRBV25-1	TRBJ2-1	many	CASSEPRTYNEQFF	TGTGCCAGCAGTGAACCCCGGACTTATAATGAGCAGTTCTTC
TRBD1	TRBV28	TRBJ1-5	few	CASSVDRGQPQHF	TGTGCCAGCAGTGTTGACAGGGGTCAGCCCCAGCATTTT
NA	TRBV15	TRBJ2-1	few	CATSRLTNIGGSDEQFF	TGTGCCACCAGCCGCCTGACTAACATAGGGGGGTCCGATGAGCAGTTCTTC
NA	TRBV5-1	TRBJ2-1	many	CASTSTGQGDNEQFF	TGCGCCAGCACCTCCACGGGGCAGGGCGACAATGAGCAGTTCTTC
TRBD1	TRBV7-3	TRBJ2-7	NA	CASSPGDRGYEQYF	TGTGCCAGCAGCCCAGGGGACAGGGGCTACGAGCAGTACTTC
TRBD1	TRBV7-6	TRBJ1-1	many	CASSLSPAGQGVITEAFF	TGTGCCAGCAGCTTATCGCCCGCAGGACAGGGAGTTATCACTGAAGCTTTCTTT